The next 19 T cell receptor beta chains were all read from a single sample in a study of cytomegalovirus exposure and HLA in healthy donors. Amplification used 60 Vbeta primers and 13 Jbeta primers. Data came from immunoSEQ multiplex PCR; TCRdb stores just in-frame clones and leaves some out. In the table there are about 40,000 clones, roughly 88% of which are singletons. Specimen: PBMCs. The receptors were gathered from a middle-aged woman in good health and CMV-seropositive.

The chain carries TRBV6-1 and TRBJ1-1, with 7 bases lining up with TRBD1. The V and J ends lost 7 bases and 0 bases, in that order; junction bases with no gene match: 5. The germline gives CDR1 MNHNS, CDR2 SASEGT. The CDR3 consists of 14 residues. The CDR3 bases are TGTGCCAGCACCCTCAGGGGGTTGAACACTGAAGCTTTCTTT. It is translated as CASTLRGLNTEAFF.

V gene TRBV6-4 combines with J gene TRBJ2-7; 9 bases fit TRBD1. CDR1 is MRHNA, CDR2 SNTAGT, per germline. The CDR3 has 14 residues. Trimming took 5 bases from V and 2 from J; bases not matched to a gene: 4. The DNA of the CDR3 is TGTGCCAGCAGTCGCGGGACAGGGCCCTACGAGCAGTACTTC. Translated: CASSRGTGPYEQYF.

The rearrangement joins TRBV6-5 to TRBJ1-1, with D possibly TRBD1 on 5 matching bases. V was pared by 1 base and J by 7 bases, with 13 bases between. CDR3 size: 14 residues. The germline CDR1 and CDR2 sequences are MNHEY and SVGAGI. For the CDR3, the DNA is TGTGCCAGCAGTTACTACCGGGGGGTGGGTGAAGCTTTCTTT. It codes for CASSYYRGVGEAFF.

The chain has TRBV30 and TRBJ2-1; 9 bases map to TRBD1. Germline CDR1 is GTSNPN and CDR2 is SVGIG (reference sequence). The CDR3 length is 12 residues. V was clipped by 6 bases and J by 6 bases; unmatched bases: 3. CDR3 residues: CACQTGGNEQFF. As DNA, the CDR3 is TGTGCCTGCCAGACAGGGGGCAATGAGCAGTTCTTC.

The V and J genes are TRBV11-2 and TRBJ1-4; no clear D. V was cut by 4 bases and J by 4 bases, with 4 bases left in between. The CDR3 sequence is 12 residues long. CDR1 SGHAT and CDR2 FQNNGV come from the germline V gene. The CDR3 DNA sequence: TGTGCCAGCAGCTCGGGTAATGAAAAACTGTTTTTT. Amino acids: CASSSGNEKLFF. The variable domain in full, completed from reference TRBV11-2 and TRBJ1-4, reads EAGVAQSPRYKIIEKRQSVAFWCNPISGHATLYWYQQILGQGPKLLIQFQNNGVVDDSQLPKDRFSAERLKGVDSTLKIQPAKLEDSAVYLCASSSGNEKLFFGSGTQLSVL.

The chain joins TRBV9 to TRBJ2-1; TRBD2 aligns across 9 bases. This CDR3 is 15 amino acids long. CDR1 and CDR2 from the germline V gene are SGDLS and YYNGEE. V shed 2 bases and J 8 bases; nucleotides not matched to a gene: 8. In DNA, the CDR3 is TGTGCCAGCAGCGTCGGGCTAGCGGGGTGGGATGAGCAGTTCTTC. Protein: CASSVGLAGWDEQFF. The whole variable domain, remainder taken from reference TRBV9 and TRBJ2-1, is DSGVTQTPKHLITATGQRVTLRCSPRSGDLSVYWYQQSLDQGLQFLIQYYNGEERAKGNILERFSAQQFPDLHSELNLSSLELGDSALYFCASSVGLAGWDEQFFGPGTRLTVL.

The chain couples TRBV7-2 to TRBJ2-1; D is undetermined. Germline CDR1 SGHTA, CDR2 FQGNSA. The CDR3 runs to 15 residues. With 3 bases removed from V and 0 bases from J, the gap between germline ends came to 9 bases. CDR3 coding DNA: TGTGCCAGCAGCTTGCAGGTGAGCTCCTACAATGAGCAGTTCTTC. Encoded protein: CASSLQVSSYNEQFF.

The chain has TRBV19 and TRBJ2-1; 10 bases fit TRBD1. The CDR3 contains 13 residues. V dropped 7 bases and J dropped 8; count of bases not matched to a gene: 5. Per the germline V gene, CDR1 is LNHDA and CDR2 is SQIVND (reference sequence). DNA for the CDR3: TGTGCCAGTAAGGGACAGGGGTTTCATGAGCAGTTCTTC. It specifies CASKGQGFHEQFF.

CDR3 protein: CASSEGRHRETQYF. In DNA form, the CDR3 reads TGTGCCAGCAGTGAGGGGCGGCACCGAGAGACCCAGTACTTC. The chain employs TRBV6-1 and TRBJ2-5, with TRBD1 as a possible D gene (5 bases). There are 14 residues in the CDR3. Germline values: CDR1 MNHNS, CDR2 SASEGT. The V end was cut by 3 bases, the J end by 4 bases, with 12 bases between.

The rearrangement links TRBV9 to TRBJ1-5, with D uncertain. Per the germline V gene, CDR1 is SGDLS and CDR2 is YYNGEE. The length of the CDR3 is 14 residues. V shed 3 bases and J shed 4 bases, with 11 bases lying between them. CDR3: CASSAKRVNQPQHF. The CDR3 DNA reads as TGTGCCAGCAGCGCGAAGCGGGTTAATCAGCCCCAGCATTTT.

The chain joins TRBV18 to TRBJ2-3; D is unclear. Trimming pared 1 base from V and 1 base from J, leaving 6 bases between. The CDR3 length is 14 residues. Per germline, CDR1 KGHSH and CDR2 LQKENI. The DNA of the CDR3 is TGTGCCAGCTCACCACGGCACGGCACAGATACGCAGTATTTT. Translation: CASSPRHGTDTQYF. The full variable domain, completed using reference TRBV18 and TRBJ2-3, is NAGVMQNPRHLVRRRGQEARLRCSPMKGHSHVYWYRQLPEEGLKFMVYLQKENIIDESGMPKERFSAEFPKEGPSILRIQQVVRGDSAAYFCASSPRHGTDTQYFGPGTRLTVL.

The chain carries TRBV7-2 and TRBJ1-6, with D maybe TRBD1 (6 bases). CDR3 length equals 16 residues. The germline V gene encodes CDR1 SGHTA and CDR2 FQGNSA. Trimming removed 5 bases at V and 10 bases at J, with 21 bases between. This CDR3 reads CASSQLGGHLQSPLHF. The CDR3 nucleotides read TGTGCCAGCAGCCAACTAGGGGGACATCTTCAGTCACCCCTCCACTTT.

This clone was seen a few times. The chain carries TRBV6-6 and TRBJ1-1; TRBD1 might be the D (6 bases). V was clipped by 0 bases and J by 7 bases, with 15 bases between them. The CDR3 is 15 amino acids. Germline CDR1 MNHNY, CDR2 SVGAGI (reference sequence). CDR3 DNA: TGTGCCAGCAGTTACTCGGCAGGGGCTCTGCTTGAAGCTTTCTTT. As protein: CASSYSAGALLEAFF.

The chain carries TRBV7-9 and TRBJ2-7; D ambiguous. The germline gives CDR1 SEHNR, CDR2 FQNEAQ (reference sequence). The CDR3 consists of 12 residues. The V end was cut by 2 bases, the J end by 6 bases, with 8 bases between. Here the CDR3 DNA reads TGTGCCAGCAGCTTACAGTCCCCCGAGCAGTACTTC. Its protein is CASSLQSPEQYF. The complete variable domain, with remaining parts taken from reference TRBV7-9 and TRBJ2-7, reads DTGVSQNPRHKITKRGQNVTFRCDPISEHNRLYWYRQTLGQGPEFLTYFQNEAQLEKSRLLSDRFSAERPKGSFSTLEIQRTEQGDSAMYLCASSLQSPEQYFGPGTRLTVT.

The chain recombines TRBV25-1 with TRBJ1-6, with D perhaps matching TRBD1 (5 bases). Between the trimmed V and J ends, which lost 1 base and 9 bases, there was a span of 13 bases. There are 15 residues in the CDR3. Germline CDR1 and CDR2: MGHDK and SYGVNS. CDR3 nucleotides: TGTGCCAGCAGTGAATCCGACAGTTTGGTTTCACCCCTCCACTTT. Residues: CASSESDSLVSPLHF.

This chain links TRBV28 with TRBJ2-7, with D unclear. Trimming left V 2 bases short and J 3 bases short, with 8 bases between. Germline V gene data show CDR1 as MDHEN and CDR2 as SYDVKM. CDR3 length equals 13 residues. The CDR3 loop reads CASSLHRYYEQYF. CDR3 DNA: TGTGCCAGCAGTTTACACAGATACTACGAGCAGTACTTC.

The CDR3 DNA reads TGTGCCAGCAGCTTGAGTAGCGCTTTTTACGGGGATACGCAGTATTTT. This codes for CASSLSSAFYGDTQYF. The chain carries TRBV5-4 and TRBJ2-3; TRBD2 might be the D (5 bases). The CDR3 length is 16 residues. Germline-derived CDR1 and CDR2 are SGHNT and YYREEE (reference sequence). V shed 1 base and J shed 6 bases, with 18 bases lying between them.

This chain uses TRBV28 with TRBJ1-5, with D possibly being TRBD1 (6 bases). This CDR3 spans 14 amino acids. Per the germline V gene, CDR1 is MDHEN and CDR2 is SYDVKM. V gave up 5 bases and J gave up 5 bases, with 13 bases separating them. The CDR3 sequence is CASSPQGSDQPQHF. DNA of the CDR3: TGTGCCAGCAGTCCACAGGGTTCGGATCAGCCCCAGCATTTT. The whole variable domain, filled in from reference TRBV28 and TRBJ1-5, reads DVKVTQSSRYLVKRTGEKVFLECVQDMDHENMFWYRQDPGLGLRLIYFSYDVKMKEKGDIPEGYSVSREKKERFSLILESASTNQTSMYLCASSPQGSDQPQHFGDGTRLSIL.

V is TRBV5-6 and J is TRBJ2-7; the match to TRBD1 covers 11 bases. J was trimmed by 7 bases and V by 0 bases; bases with no gene match: 9. The length of the CDR3 is 16 residues. Per germline, CDR1 SGHDT and CDR2 YYEEEE. Here the CDR3 reads CASSLDPGQGGWEQYF. The CDR3 coding sequence is TGTGCCAGCAGCTTGGATCCGGGACAGGGGGGGTGGGAGCAGTACTTC.